The sequence of this T cell receptor beta chain was determined in a study of T cell changes during pregnancy in multiple sclerosis. On this clone itself: One end of the junction fails to match germline, which may point to a read error.

The repertoire was sequenced with immunoSEQ multiplex PCR; TCRdb's copy has only in-frame clones and lacks some. The sample lists some 37,000 clones, 80% to 95% occurring once. Germline lookup yields CDR1 MNHEY and CDR2 SMNVEV (reference sequence). This CDR3 spans 15 amino acids. The sample consisted of CD8+ T cells from peripheral blood mononuclear cells, taken after pregnancy. The rearrangement joins TRBV27 to TRBJ1-5; 8 nucleotides line up with TRBD1. This clonotype originated in a female donor with multiple sclerosis, enrolled in a pregnancy study. The CDR3 DNA follows: TGTGCCAGCAGTCTATCCGGGACAGGTTATCAGCCCCAGCATTTT. Encoded protein: CASSLSGTGYQPQHF.